Each of the 32 T cell receptor beta chains below was sequenced from the same sample in a study of CD8 T cells in Susac syndrome. Random hexamers primed reverse transcription of roughly 0.5 to 1 ug RNA. Via MiXCR, TCRdb re-called the immunoSEQ multiplex PCR reads, giving one row per CDR3 protein. The sample shows about 71,000 distinct CDR3 sequences, nearly 96% of them seen only once. The sample comprised CD4+ T cells from PBMCs. Receptors were obtained from a human donor with multiple sclerosis.

This clonotype was seen only once. The gene calls are TRBV5-1 and TRBJ1-2; TRBD1 is a possible D gene (6 bases). Looked up from germline, CDR1 is SGHRS and CDR2 is YFSETQ. Trimming took off 0 bases at V and 6 bases at J, with 18 bases between the two ends. The length of the CDR3 is 16 residues. As DNA, the CDR3 is TGCGCCAGCAGCTTGGGAGGCGGACAGTCCGTAAATGGCTACACCTTC. It specifies CASSLGGGQSVNGYTF.

The J gene is TRBJ1-4, the V gene TRBV4-1; the D gene is possibly TRBD1 (5 bases). Looked up from germline, CDR1 is MGHRA and CDR2 is YSYEKL. Trimming removed 3 bases from V and 3 bases from J, with 17 bases in between. There are 17 residues in the CDR3. The CDR3 here is CASSQPTQGFSNEKLFF. Written as DNA, the CDR3 is TGCGCCAGCAGCCAGCCCACTCAGGGTTTCTCTAATGAAAAACTGTTTTTT.

This clonotype showed up just once. The chain is built from TRBV7-9 and TRBJ1-1; D uncertain. CDR1 SEHNR and CDR2 FQNEAQ come from the germline V gene (reference sequence). Trimming removed 0 bases at V and 0 bases at J, with 5 bases between. The CDR3 covers 14 residues. CDR3 amino acids: CASSLAVMNTEAFF. As DNA, the CDR3 is TGTGCCAGCAGCTTAGCCGTGATGAACACTGAAGCTTTCTTT.

The DNA of the CDR3 is TGTGCCAGCAGCTTATACTCCACAGATACGCAGTATTTT. Its protein is CASSLYSTDTQYF. V and J are TRBV11-2 and TRBJ2-3; D is unresolved. CDR1 and CDR2 (germline): SGHAT, FQNNGV. This CDR3 is 13 amino acids long. V was cut by 2 bases and J by 2 bases, with 5 bases left in between.

The chain combines TRBV5-1 with TRBJ2-7; 8 nucleotides agree with TRBD2. This CDR3 spans 14 amino acids. Trimming cost V 1 base and J 5 bases; bases outside gene matches: 5. Germline V gene lookup returns CDR1 SGHRS and CDR2 YFSETQ. Here the CDR3 reads CASSLRAGVNEQYF. As DNA, the CDR3 is TGCGCCAGCAGCTTGCGAGCGGGAGTAAACGAGCAGTACTTC.

CDR3 sequence (DNA): TGTGCCAGCTTGGCGGCGGCGCCGAACACTGAAGCTTTCTTT. This translates into CASLAAAPNTEAFF. The gene calls are TRBV2 and TRBJ1-1; D remains ambiguous. CDR1 and CDR2 from the germline V gene are SNHLY and FYNNEI. The V end was cut by 8 bases, the J end by 1 base, with 14 bases between. The CDR3 is 14 amino acids.

The rearrangement links TRBV20-1 to TRBJ2-3; D is unclear. V was trimmed by 7 bases and J by 2 bases, leaving 10 bases between them. The CDR3 loop spans 12 amino acids. CDR1 DFQATT and CDR2 SNEGSKA come from the germline V gene (reference sequence). The CDR3 here is CSVSQSTDTQYF. The CDR3 DNA reads as TGCAGTGTTAGCCAGTCCACAGATACGCAGTATTTT.

This chain uses TRBV5-1 with TRBJ1-2, with D unclear. Germline CDR1 SGHRS, CDR2 YFSETQ. V was trimmed by 0 bases and J by 4 bases, leaving 10 bases between them. There are 14 residues in the CDR3. The DNA for the CDR3 is TGCGCCAGCAGCTTGGCCGGGCAGAGCTATGGCTACACCTTC. Translated, it gives CASSLAGQSYGYTF.

Notes on this clonotype: A read error may account for a junction end that differs from germline. V and J are TRBV5-6 and TRBJ1-3; no definite D call. Per the germline V gene, CDR1 is SGHDT and CDR2 is YYEEEE. The CDR3 spans 14 residues. CDR3 sequence (DNA): TGTGCCAGCAGCTTGAGTGGGTCTGAAAACACCATATATTTT. Its translation is CASSLSGSENTIYF. The entire variable domain, with the rest obtained from reference TRBV5-6 and TRBJ1-3, is as follows: DAGVTQSPTHLIKTRGQQVTLRCSPKSGHDTVSWYQQALGQGPQFIFQYYEEEERQRGNFPDRFSGHQFPNYSSELNVNALLLGDSALYLCASSLSGSENTIYFGEGSWLTVV.

The J gene is TRBJ1-5, the V gene TRBV6-6; a possible D gene is TRBD1 (6 bases). The CDR3 is 14 residues long. CDR1 MNHNY and CDR2 SVGAGI come from the germline V gene (reference sequence). Trimming shortened V by 3 bases and J by 7 bases, and 13 bases separated the two germline ends. The CDR3 is CASSYDRSRQPQHF. Written as DNA, the CDR3 is TGTGCCAGCAGTTATGACAGGTCCCGCCAGCCCCAGCATTTT.

The J gene is TRBJ2-1, the V gene TRBV5-1, with TRBD2 matching over 10 bases. There are 16 residues in the CDR3. Germline-derived CDR1 and CDR2 are SGHRS and YFSETQ. With 0 bases clipped from V and 6 bases from J, the junction kept 6 bases outside the gene matches. Here the CDR3 reads CASSLELAGGRNEQFF. DNA of the CDR3: TGCGCCAGCAGCTTGGAATTAGCGGGGGGTCGCAATGAGCAGTTCTTC.

The chain recombines TRBV27 with TRBJ1-1; no firm D call. The ends were cut back, 4 bases at V and 6 bases at J, with 6 bases in the middle. Germline V gene lookup returns CDR1 MNHEY and CDR2 SMNVEV (reference sequence). The CDR3 runs to 11 residues. CDR3 DNA sequence: TGTGCCAGCAGTTCACAGTCTGAAGCTTTCTTT. Translated, it gives CASSSQSEAFF.

The chain combines TRBV20-1 with TRBJ1-2; D is possibly TRBD1 (5 bases). CDR1 and CDR2 from the germline V gene are DFQATT and SNEGSKA (reference sequence). The CDR3 runs 14 residues. Trimming took 4 bases from V and 7 from J, leaving 19 bases between them. CDR3 sequence (DNA): TGCAGTGCTACCCCCGGGACCCCTTACACTGGCTACACCTTC. Protein sequence: CSATPGTPYTGYTF.

This clonotype was seen just once. The J gene is TRBJ2-1, the V gene TRBV12-3 or TRBV12-4; TRBD2 aligns across 15 bases. The CDR3 totals 17 residues. Trimming at V came to 6 bases and at J to 1 base, leaving 4 bases not matched to a gene. The CDR3 region is CASSPGTSGGSYNEQFF. The CDR3 DNA is TGTGCCAGCAGCCCCGGGACTAGCGGGGGGTCCTACAATGAGCAGTTCTTC.

This rearrangement joins TRBV7-2 to TRBJ1-6; a possible D gene is TRBD1 (6 bases). Germline CDR1 is SGHTA and CDR2 is FQGNSA. With 2 bases removed from V and 10 bases from J, the gap between germline ends came to 15 bases. CDR3 length equals 15 residues. The CDR3 reads CASSLSGDELSPLHF. The CDR3 DNA reads TGTGCCAGCAGCTTATCAGGGGACGAATTATCACCCCTCCACTTT.

The chain couples TRBV2 to TRBJ2-7; 10 bases agree with TRBD2. The J segment lost 2 bases and the V segment lost 7 bases, leaving 5 bases of the junction unmatched. The CDR3 sequence is 14 residues long. Germline-derived CDR1 and CDR2 are SNHLY and FYNNEI. The CDR3 nucleotides are TGTGCCAGCACCACTAGCGGGGCTCCCTACGAGCAGTACTTC. Translated, it gives CASTTSGAPYEQYF.

This chain uses TRBV12-3 or TRBV12-4 with TRBJ1-6; the D gene is possibly TRBD1 (5 bases). The CDR3 length is 13 residues. The V gene lost 7 bases and the J gene lost 10 bases, with 14 bases spanning the gap. CDR3 residues: CASTLRVGSPLHF. CDR3 coding DNA: TGTGCCAGCACCCTCAGGGTGGGGTCACCCCTCCACTTT.

The chain is built from TRBV10-3 and TRBJ1-1; D call uncertain. The germline V gene has CDR1 ENHRY and CDR2 SYGVKD. The length of the CDR3 is 14 residues. Between the trimmed V and J ends, which lost 0 bases and 6 bases, there was a span of 11 bases. The DNA of the CDR3 is TGTGCCATCAGTGAGTCGAGTGGCTACGCTGAAGCTTTCTTT. Translation gives CAISESSGYAEAFF.

This clonotype appeared once. The chain uses TRBV12-3 or TRBV12-4 and TRBJ1-2; 9 nucleotides match TRBD1. J was trimmed by 3 bases and V by 4 bases; bases with no gene match: 3. This CDR3 has 14 residues. CDR3 amino acids: CASSSRTGDYGYTF. CDR3 nucleotide sequence: TGTGCCAGCAGTTCCCGGACAGGGGACTATGGCTACACCTTC.

This chain links TRBV28 with TRBJ2-5; D is tentatively TRBD1 or TRBD2 (5 bases each). Germline V gives CDR1 MDHEN, CDR2 SYDVKM. This CDR3 spans 15 amino acids. Trimming took 6 bases from V and 5 from J, leaving 19 bases between them. The DNA of the CDR3 is TGTGCCAGCAGCGGTGCCGGGACCCTGCGGGAGACCCAGTACTTC. Protein sequence: CASSGAGTLRETQYF.

V usage is TRBV12-3 or TRBV12-4 and J usage is TRBJ2-5, with D perhaps TRBD2 (7 bases). Trimming took off 9 bases at V and 4 bases at J, with 21 bases between the two ends. The CDR3 totals 15 residues. The CDR3: CASLPAGALGETQYF. The DNA for the CDR3 is TGTGCCAGTCTCCCGGCGGGGGCGCTGGGAGAGACCCAGTACTTC.

The J gene is TRBJ1-1, the V gene TRBV29-1; TRBD1 matches at 9 bases. Germline V gives CDR1 SQVTM, CDR2 ANQGSEA. V dropped 7 bases and J dropped 4; count of bases not matched to a gene: 10. This CDR3 comprises 14 residues. Written as DNA, the CDR3 is TGCAGCGGCCTAGTTACAGGGGGCGGCACTGAAGCTTTCTTT. It specifies CSGLVTGGGTEAFF.

V and J are TRBV11-3 and TRBJ2-1; 7 bases line up with TRBD2. V shed 6 bases, J shed 9 bases, and the junction held 5 bases outside the gene matches. CDR3 length equals 12 residues. Per germline, CDR1 SGHNT and CDR2 YENEEA. The CDR3 here is CASSSGLGEQFF. DNA of the CDR3: TGTGCCAGCAGTAGCGGGTTGGGTGAGCAGTTCTTC.

CDR3 protein: CASSFTVQYGYTF. In nucleotides, the CDR3 is TGTGCCAGCAGTTTCACAGTTCAGTATGGCTACACCTTC. The rearrangement uses TRBV12-3 or TRBV12-4 and TRBJ1-2; no reliable D call. The CDR3 consists of 13 residues. V dropped 3 bases and J dropped 5 bases, with 10 bases sitting between them.

The V and J genes are TRBV5-1 and TRBJ2-7, with 8 bases lining up with TRBD2. CDR1 is SGHRS, CDR2 YFSETQ, per germline. The CDR3 loop spans 13 amino acids. J was trimmed by 3 bases and V by 4 bases; bases with no gene match: 3. The CDR3 protein is CASSTGGFYEQYF. CDR3 DNA sequence: TGCGCCAGCAGCACGGGAGGGTTCTACGAGCAGTACTTC.

The V gene is TRBV28, the J gene TRBJ2-7; TRBD1 matches 8 bases. Germline V gene sequence: CDR1 MDHEN, CDR2 SYDVKM. The CDR3 runs to 16 residues. The V and J ends lost 2 bases and 0 bases, in that order; junction bases with no gene match: 6. This CDR3 is CASSLMGDRGSYEQYF. CDR3 DNA: TGTGCCAGCAGTTTAATGGGCGACAGGGGCTCCTACGAGCAGTACTTC.

This sequence joins TRBV24-1 and TRBJ2-1, with 9 bases matching TRBD1. V lost 7 bases and J lost 7; bases outside the gene matches: 7. CDR3 length equals 14 residues. Germline values: CDR1 KGHDR, CDR2 SFDVKD. This chain's CDR3 is CATRAGTGRNEQFF. As DNA, the CDR3 is TGTGCCACCAGGGCCGGGACAGGGAGGAATGAGCAGTTCTTC.

CDR3 nucleotides: TGCGCCAGCAGCTTAAGGCACATCCGCTACAATGAGCAGTTCTTC. Protein: CASSLRHIRYNEQFF. This chain joins TRBV5-1 and TRBJ2-1, with D uncertain. The CDR3 covers 15 residues. V dropped 2 bases and J dropped 3 bases, with 12 bases sitting between them. Germline values: CDR1 SGHRS, CDR2 YFSETQ.

The rearrangement uses TRBV11-3 and TRBJ2-7; the D gene is possibly TRBD2 (6 bases). The CDR3 totals 15 residues. Germline values: CDR1 SGHNT, CDR2 YENEEA. Trimming removed 1 base at V and 5 bases at J, with 15 bases between. CDR3 sequence: CASSLGDSVLDEQYF. The CDR3, as DNA: TGTGCCAGCAGCTTAGGGGACTCCGTTTTGGACGAGCAGTACTTC.

The V gene is TRBV5-6, the J gene TRBJ2-7; D tentatively reads TRBD1 or TRBD2 (6 bases each). The CDR3 spans 14 residues. Per the germline V gene, CDR1 is SGHDT and CDR2 is YYEEEE. With 3 bases removed from V and 6 bases from J, the gap between germline ends came to 16 bases. The CDR3 here is CASSSPPGGGEQYF. The DNA for the CDR3 is TGTGCCAGCAGCTCCCCCCCCGGAGGGGGCGAGCAGTACTTC.

The gene calls are TRBV5-4 and TRBJ2-3; D is perhaps TRBD2 (7 bases). Per germline, CDR1 SGHNT and CDR2 YYREEE (reference sequence). The CDR3 extends over 14 amino acids. V dropped 5 bases and J dropped 1 base, with 11 bases sitting between them. The CDR3 nucleotides are TGTGCCAGCAGTGAGGGGGGGGGCACAGATACGCAGTATTTT. Translating gives CASSEGGGTDTQYF.

The J gene is TRBJ2-7, the V gene TRBV10-3, with a weak D call TRBD1 (6 bases). This CDR3 is built from 14 residues. Trimming took 2 bases from V and 2 from J, leaving 10 bases between them. Germline CDR1 ENHRY, CDR2 SYGVKD. CDR3 in amino acids: CAISEHRATYEQYF. CDR3 bases: TGTGCCATCAGTGAGCACAGGGCTACCTACGAGCAGTACTTC.